These 5 T cell receptor beta chains originate from one sample sequenced in a study of T cell responses to AZD1222 COVID-19 vaccine. Assay used: immunoSEQ multiplex PCR; TCRdb lists only in-frame clones, some missing. The sample includes about 160,000 clones, 85% to 90% seen only once; the top ten take around 5.9%. The sequencing here drew on peripheral blood, taken on day 0 of AZD1222 vaccination. These receptors originate from an adult in good health.

The gene calls are TRBV28 and TRBJ2-3; D unresolved. The germline gives CDR1 MDHEN, CDR2 SYDVKM. V lost 1 base and J lost 7, with 9 bases in between. The CDR3 has 13 amino acids. The CDR3 protein is CASSLSDPYTQYF. In DNA form, the CDR3 reads TGTGCCAGCAGTTTATCGGACCCGTATACGCAGTATTTT.

V and J are TRBV4-1 and TRBJ1-5; TRBD1 aligns across 9 bases. This CDR3 region has 16 residues. Germline CDR1 reads MGHRA; CDR2 reads YSYEKL. The ends lost 0 bases at V and 5 bases at J; junction bases unmatched: 5. The CDR3, as DNA: TGCGCCAGCAGCCAAGAGAGACAGGGGGTTGATCAGCCCCAGCATTTT. This encodes CASSQERQGVDQPQHF.

J is TRBJ2-2 and V is TRBV5-1, with D perhaps matching TRBD1 (6 bases). V was cut by 0 bases and J by 5 bases, with 14 bases left in between. The CDR3 is 16 residues long. From germline, CDR1 is SGHRS and CDR2 YFSETQ. The CDR3 nucleotides are TGCGCCAGCAGCTTGGGGACAGCCTATGGAACCGGGGAGCTGTTTTTT. Translating gives CASSLGTAYGTGELFF.

Only one count was recorded for this clone. The CDR3 protein is CASSDDRDRVSYEQYF. The DNA of the CDR3 is TGTGCCAGCAGTGATGATCGGGACAGGGTCTCCTACGAGCAGTACTTC. The chain carries TRBV2 and TRBJ2-7, with 9 bases identical to TRBD1. Germline V gene sequence: CDR1 SNHLY, CDR2 FYNNEI. J was trimmed by 0 bases and V by 3 bases; bases with no gene match: 6. This CDR3 region has 16 residues.

The V gene is TRBV10-3, the J gene TRBJ1-2; 8 bases agree with TRBD1. The CDR3 has 13 residues. Germline CDR1 is ENHRY and CDR2 is SYGVKD. V lost 9 bases to trimming and J lost 4 bases; unmatched junction nucleotides: 7. This chain's CDR3 is CAIQTGASYGYTF. CDR3 sequence (DNA): TGTGCCATACAGACAGGGGCTAGCTATGGCTACACCTTC.